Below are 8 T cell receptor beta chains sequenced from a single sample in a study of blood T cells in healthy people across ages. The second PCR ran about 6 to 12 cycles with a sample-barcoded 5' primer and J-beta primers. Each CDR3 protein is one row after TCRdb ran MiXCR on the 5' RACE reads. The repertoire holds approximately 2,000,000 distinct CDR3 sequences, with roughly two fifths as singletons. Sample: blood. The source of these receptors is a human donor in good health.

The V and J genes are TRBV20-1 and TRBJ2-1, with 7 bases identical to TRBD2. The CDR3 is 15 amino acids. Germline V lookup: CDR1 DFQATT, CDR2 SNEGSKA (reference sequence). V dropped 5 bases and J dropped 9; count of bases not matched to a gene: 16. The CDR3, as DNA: TGCAGTGCTCCTACCTGGGGAGGAGGGGAGGGTGAGCAGTTCTTC. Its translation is CSAPTWGGGEGEQFF.

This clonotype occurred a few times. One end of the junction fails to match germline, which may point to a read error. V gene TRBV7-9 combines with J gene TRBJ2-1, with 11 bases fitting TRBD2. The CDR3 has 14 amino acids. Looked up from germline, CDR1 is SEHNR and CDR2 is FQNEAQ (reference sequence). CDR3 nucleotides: TGTGCCAGCAGCATAGCGGGGGGGCACAGTGAGCAGTTCTTC. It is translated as CASSIAGGHSEQFF.

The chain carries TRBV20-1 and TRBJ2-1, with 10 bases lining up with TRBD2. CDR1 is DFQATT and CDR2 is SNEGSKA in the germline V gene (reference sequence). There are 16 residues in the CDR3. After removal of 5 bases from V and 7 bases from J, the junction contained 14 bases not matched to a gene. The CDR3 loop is CSAWGASGGQWNEQFF. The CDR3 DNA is TGCAGTGCTTGGGGTGCTAGCGGGGGTCAATGGAATGAGCAGTTCTTC.

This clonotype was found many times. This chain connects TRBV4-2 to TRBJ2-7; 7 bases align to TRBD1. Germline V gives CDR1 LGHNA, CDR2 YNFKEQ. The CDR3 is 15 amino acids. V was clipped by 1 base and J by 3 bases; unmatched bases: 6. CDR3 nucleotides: TGTGCCAGCAGCCAAGCAGGGGGAAGGTTCTACGAGCAGTACTTC. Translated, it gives CASSQAGGRFYEQYF.

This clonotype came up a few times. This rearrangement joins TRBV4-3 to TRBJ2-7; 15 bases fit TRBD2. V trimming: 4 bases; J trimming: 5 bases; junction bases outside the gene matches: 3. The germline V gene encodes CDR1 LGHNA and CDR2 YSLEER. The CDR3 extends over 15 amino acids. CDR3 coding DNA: TGCGCCAGCAGCCCTGGACTAGCGGGGGGGCACGAGCAGTACTTC. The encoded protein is CASSPGLAGGHEQYF.

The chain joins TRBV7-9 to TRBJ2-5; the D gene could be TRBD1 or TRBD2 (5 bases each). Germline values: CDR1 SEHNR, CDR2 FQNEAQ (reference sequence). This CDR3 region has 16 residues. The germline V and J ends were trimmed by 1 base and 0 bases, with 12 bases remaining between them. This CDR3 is CASSLVGVGNQETQYF. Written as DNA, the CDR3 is TGTGCCAGCAGCTTAGTGGGGGTCGGTAACCAAGAGACCCAGTACTTC.

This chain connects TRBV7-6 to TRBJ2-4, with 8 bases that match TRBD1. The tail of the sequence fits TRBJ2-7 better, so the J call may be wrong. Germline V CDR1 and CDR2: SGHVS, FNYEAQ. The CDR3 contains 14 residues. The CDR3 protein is CASRLGQGYYEQYF. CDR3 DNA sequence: TGTGCCAGCAGGCTAGGACAGGGATACTACGAGCAGTACTTC.

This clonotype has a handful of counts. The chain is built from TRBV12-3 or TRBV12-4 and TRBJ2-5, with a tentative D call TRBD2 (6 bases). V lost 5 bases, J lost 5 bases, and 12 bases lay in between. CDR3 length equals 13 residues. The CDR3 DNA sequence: TGTGCCAGCAGTCTTGGGGACTGGGAGACCCAGTACTTC. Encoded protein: CASSLGDWETQYF.